This entry is about one T cell receptor (beta chain). The CDR3 loop spans 14 amino acids. Germline assignment: CDR1 MNHEY and CDR2 SVGAGI. V lost 7 bases to trimming and J lost 7 bases; unmatched junction nucleotides: 11. Enrollees, roughly 18 to 90 years old, lived in some 24 US areas. Original processing notes: For nucleated cells, counts were estimated from reference gene primer amplification. The protocol was immunoSEQ multiplex PCR, while the TCRdb copy is restricted to in-frame clones and leaves out a portion. V and J calls and clone size are as listed in that table; D and trimming were resolved from the DNA. The top ten clones hold around 3.2% of a sample with 220,000 or so clones, 80% to 90% of them seen once. The data are from a study of blood T cell repertoires in COVID-19. Looking at the study overall: The United States, Italy and Spain provided the acute and convalescent COVID-19 samples. Nucleic acid was either cDNA or gDNA, and it came from T cells, B-cell-depleted T cells, or PBMCs.

The sequence was obtained from a woman aged 18-29 years in a cohort exposed to, infected with or recovered from COVID-19 (not recorded which). The rearrangement uses TRBV6-5 and TRBJ1-2, with 8 bases identical to TRBD1. Source material: PBMCs or T cells enriched from blood (not recorded which). The DNA of the CDR3 is TGTGCCAGCACTAAATCGGACAGGGCTGGTGGCTACACCTTC. It encodes CASTKSDRAGGYTF.